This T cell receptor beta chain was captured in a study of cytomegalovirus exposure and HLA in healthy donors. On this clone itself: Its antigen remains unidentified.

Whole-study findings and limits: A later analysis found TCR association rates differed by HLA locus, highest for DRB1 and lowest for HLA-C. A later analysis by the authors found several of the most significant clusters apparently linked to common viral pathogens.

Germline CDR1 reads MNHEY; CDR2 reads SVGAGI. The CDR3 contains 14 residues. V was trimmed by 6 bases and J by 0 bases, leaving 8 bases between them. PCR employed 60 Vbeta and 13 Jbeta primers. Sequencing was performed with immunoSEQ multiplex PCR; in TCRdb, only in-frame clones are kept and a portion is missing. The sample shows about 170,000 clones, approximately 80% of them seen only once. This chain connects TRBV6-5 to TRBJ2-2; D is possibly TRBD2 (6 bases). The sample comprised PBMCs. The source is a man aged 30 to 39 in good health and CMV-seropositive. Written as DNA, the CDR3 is TGTGCCAGCAGGGAGGGGACGAACACCGGGGAGCTGTTTTTT. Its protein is CASREGTNTGELFF.